This entry features one TCR beta chain sequence. These data originate in a study of technical replicates of blood from several donors. V was clipped by 8 bases and J by 6 bases, with 21 bases between them. Germline values: CDR1 WNHNN, CDR2 SYGVQD (reference sequence). The CDR3 loop spans 15 amino acids. The assay was immunoSEQ multiplex PCR, and TCRdb's table has in-frame clones only and misses some. This table has about 75,000 clones, 91% appearing once. The clonotype originates from a human donor in good health. Some clones in this sample may be carry-over from other donors' samples. The sequencing sample was made of T cells isolated from PBMCs. The rearrangement links TRBV10-1 to TRBJ2-3; D may be TRBD2 (5 bases). CDR3 sequence reads: CASSNSGTSGDTQYF. CDR3 coding DNA: TGCGCCAGCTCTAACAGCGGAACCTCCGGGGATACGCAGTATTTT.